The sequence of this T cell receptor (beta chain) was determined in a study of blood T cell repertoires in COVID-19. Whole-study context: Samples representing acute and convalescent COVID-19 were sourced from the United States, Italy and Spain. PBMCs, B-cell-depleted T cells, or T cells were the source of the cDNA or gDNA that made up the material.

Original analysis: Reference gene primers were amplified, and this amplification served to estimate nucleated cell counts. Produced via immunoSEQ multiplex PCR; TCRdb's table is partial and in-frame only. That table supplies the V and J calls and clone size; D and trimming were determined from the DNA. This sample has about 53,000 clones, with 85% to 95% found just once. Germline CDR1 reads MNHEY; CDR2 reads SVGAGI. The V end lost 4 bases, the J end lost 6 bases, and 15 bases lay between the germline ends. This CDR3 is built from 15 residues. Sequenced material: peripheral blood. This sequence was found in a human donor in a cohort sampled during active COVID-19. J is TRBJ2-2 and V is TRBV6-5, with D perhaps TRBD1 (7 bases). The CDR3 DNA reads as TGTGCCAGCAGTTCGGAGGGGGCCGGTTCCGGGGAGCTGTTTTTT. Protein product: CASSSEGAGSGELFF.